This T cell receptor beta chain was retrieved from a study of blood T cell repertoires in COVID-19. About the research overall: Collection of acute and convalescent COVID-19 samples took place in the United States, Italy and Spain. Sources were T cells, B-cell-depleted T cells, or PBMCs; the material itself was cDNA or gDNA.

Study processing details: Reference gene primer amplification yielded estimated nucleated cell counts. The protocol was immunoSEQ multiplex PCR, while the TCRdb copy is restricted to in-frame clones and leaves out a portion. That table supplies the V and J calls and clone size; D and trimming were determined from the DNA. The data show 410,000 or so clones, around 91% seen once. During active infection, Seattle patients enrolled and were then monitored through disease. The germline V and J ends were trimmed by 0 bases and 2 bases, with 14 bases remaining between them. The germline gives CDR1 LGHNA, CDR2 YSLEER. The CDR3 is 17 amino acids.

The genes are TRBV4-3 and TRBJ2-1; no definite D call. The TCR originated in a woman aged 35 to 49 with COVID-19, enrolled during active disease. Sample: peripheral blood. CDR3 amino acids: CASSQDRDSSTYNEQFF. CDR3 DNA sequence: TGCGCCAGCAGCCAAGATCGTGACTCCTCAACCTACAATGAGCAGTTCTTC.